These T cell receptor beta chains were read from a single sample in a study of control samples from healthy donors and cancer patients. Method: immunoSEQ multiplex PCR; TCRdb's copy keeps in-frame clones and lacks some. This table holds around 180,000 clones, roughly 94% found once. The sequenced sample was blood. The receptors come from a woman aged 18 to 35 in good health. Both conserved end residues are part of each CDR3. The D gene is left open where the match is weak. Clone size is given for some rows only: seen once, a few or many times, or a class if the clone is expanded.

d_gene: .
len: 14
abundance: .
j_gene: TRBJ1-2
v_gene: TRBV3-1/TRBV3-2
CDR3aa: CASSPLGGRDGYTF
CDR3nt: TGTGCCAGCAGCCCTCTAGGGGGAAGGGATGGCTACACCTTC

d_gene: .
len: 15
abundance: .
j_gene: TRBJ2-3
v_gene: TRBV5-1
CDR3aa: CASSVNGIGGDTQYF
CDR3nt: TGCGCCAGCAGCGTTAACGGGATCGGTGGAGATACGCAGTATTTT

d_gene: .
len: 14
abundance: .
j_gene: TRBJ1-2
v_gene: TRBV7-9
CDR3aa: CASSSLTVGHGYTF
CDR3nt: TGTGCCAGCAGCTCCCTTACGGTGGGCCATGGCTACACCTTC

d_gene: .
len: 15
abundance: .
j_gene: TRBJ2-3
v_gene: TRBV20-1
CDR3aa: CSASGGPRSTDTQYF
CDR3nt: TGCAGTGCTAGTGGGGGGCCTCGGAGCACAGATACGCAGTATTTT

d_gene: .
len: 15
abundance: .
j_gene: TRBJ1-1
v_gene: TRBV28
CDR3aa: CASSLLRGGVTEAFF
CDR3nt: TGTGCCAGCAGTCTCCTCAGGGGAGGCGTCACTGAAGCTTTCTTT

d_gene: .
len: 13
abundance: .
j_gene: TRBJ1-1
v_gene: TRBV6-5
CDR3aa: CASSYSITRGAFF
CDR3nt: TGTGCCAGCAGTTACTCGATAACCCGGGGAGCTTTCTTT

d_gene: .
len: 14
abundance: .
j_gene: TRBJ2-7
v_gene: TRBV27
CDR3aa: CASSSRGSSYEQYF
CDR3nt: TGTGCCAGCAGTTCCAGGGGAAGCTCCTACGAGCAGTACTTC

d_gene: .
len: 14
abundance: .
j_gene: TRBJ1-1
v_gene: TRBV2
CDR3aa: CASSWGGSNTEAFF
CDR3nt: TGTGCCAGCAGTTGGGGCGGTTCGAACACTGAAGCTTTCTTT

d_gene: .
len: 14
abundance: .
j_gene: TRBJ2-2
v_gene: TRBV2
CDR3aa: CASSFLQRAGELFF
CDR3nt: TGTGCCAGCAGCTTTTTACAGAGAGCCGGGGAGCTGTTTTTT

d_gene: .
len: 14
abundance: .
j_gene: TRBJ2-1
v_gene: TRBV2
CDR3aa: CASSGPPTYNEQFF
CDR3nt: TGTGCCAGCAGTGGTCCCCCGACCTACAATGAGCAGTTCTTC

d_gene: TRBD2
len: 16
abundance: .
j_gene: TRBJ2-7
v_gene: TRBV18
CDR3aa: CASSPGLAGGRYEQYF
CDR3nt: TGTGCCAGCTCACCGGGACTAGCGGGGGGGCGGTACGAGCAGTACTTC

d_gene: .
len: 16
abundance: .
j_gene: TRBJ2-2
v_gene: TRBV7-2
CDR3aa: CASSLNRVGGSGELFF
CDR3nt: TGTGCCAGCAGCTTAAACAGGGTTGGCGGTTCCGGGGAGCTGTTTTTT

d_gene: TRBD2
len: 15
abundance: .
j_gene: TRBJ2-7
v_gene: TRBV4-3
CDR3aa: CASSPGLAGNYEQYF
CDR3nt: TGCGCCAGCAGCCCGGGACTAGCGGGAAATTACGAGCAGTACTTC

d_gene: .
len: 13
abundance: .
j_gene: TRBJ1-4
v_gene: TRBV7-2
CDR3aa: CASSLAPNEKLFF
CDR3nt: TGTGCCAGCAGCTTAGCACCTAATGAAAAACTGTTTTTT

d_gene: TRBD1
len: 18
abundance: once
j_gene: TRBJ2-6
v_gene: TRBV9
CDR3aa: CASSAYQGARTGANVLTF
CDR3nt: TGTGCCAGCAGCGCCTACCAGGGGGCACGTACTGGGGCCAACGTCCTGACTTTC

d_gene: .
len: 13
abundance: .
j_gene: TRBJ2-2
v_gene: TRBV5-1
CDR3aa: CASSLITTGELFF
CDR3nt: TGCGCCAGCAGCTTAATTACCACCGGGGAGCTGTTTTTT

d_gene: .
len: 14
abundance: .
j_gene: TRBJ1-2
v_gene: TRBV18
CDR3aa: CASSPESAGSRYTF
CDR3nt: TGTGCCAGCTCTCCAGAATCGGCAGGGTCGCGCTACACCTTC

d_gene: .
len: 14
abundance: .
j_gene: TRBJ2-7
v_gene: TRBV10-3
CDR3aa: CAIRALASAYEQYF
CDR3nt: TGTGCCATCAGAGCCCTAGCGTCTGCCTACGAGCAGTACTTC

d_gene: TRBD1
len: 14
abundance: .
j_gene: TRBJ1-4
v_gene: TRBV18
CDR3aa: CASSPLPGGEKLFF
CDR3nt: TGTGCCAGCTCACCACTGCCAGGGGGCGAAAAACTGTTTTTT

d_gene: TRBD1
len: 12
abundance: .
j_gene: TRBJ1-1
v_gene: TRBV7-2
CDR3aa: CASSLDRGEAFF
CDR3nt: TGTGCCAGCAGCTTAGACAGGGGTGAAGCTTTCTTT

d_gene: TRBD1
len: 15
abundance: .
j_gene: TRBJ1-2
v_gene: TRBV11-3
CDR3aa: CASSFSGTGRGGYTF
CDR3nt: TGTGCCAGCAGCTTCTCCGGGACAGGGCGCGGGGGCTACACCTTC

d_gene: .
len: 13
abundance: .
j_gene: TRBJ2-7
v_gene: TRBV28
CDR3aa: CASSFIGSYEQYF
CDR3nt: TGTGCCAGCAGTTTTATAGGCTCCTACGAGCAGTACTTC

d_gene: TRBD2
len: 18
abundance: .
j_gene: TRBJ2-3
v_gene: TRBV7-9
CDR3aa: CASSLASGLVQATDTQYF
CDR3nt: TGTGCCAGCAGCTTAGCTTCGGGACTAGTCCAGGCAACAGATACGCAGTATTTT

d_gene: TRBD2
len: 15
abundance: .
j_gene: TRBJ2-3
v_gene: TRBV11-2
CDR3aa: CASSRGLVGADTQYF
CDR3nt: TGTGCCAGCAGCCGGGGACTAGTCGGGGCAGATACGCAGTATTTT

d_gene: TRBD1
len: 17
abundance: once
j_gene: TRBJ1-6
v_gene: TRBV7-8
CDR3aa: CASSSNTGTAYNSPLHF
CDR3nt: TGTGCCAGCAGCTCTAACACCGGGACAGCCTATAATTCACCCCTCCACTTT

d_gene: .
len: 18
abundance: .
j_gene: TRBJ2-2
v_gene: TRBV10-1
CDR3aa: CASSDPRSSGASTGELFF
CDR3nt: TGCGCCAGCAGTGACCCCAGGTCGTCAGGGGCTTCCACCGGGGAGCTGTTTTTT

d_gene: .
len: 14
abundance: .
j_gene: TRBJ1-2
v_gene: TRBV6-5
CDR3aa: CASSYTTGNYGYTF
CDR3nt: TGTGCCAGCAGTTACACTACAGGGAACTATGGCTACACCTTC

d_gene: TRBD1
len: 14
abundance: .
j_gene: TRBJ1-3
v_gene: TRBV7-2
CDR3aa: CASSQGGSGNTIYF
CDR3nt: TGTGCCAGCAGCCAGGGGGGCTCTGGAAACACCATATATTTT

d_gene: TRBD1
len: 15
abundance: .
j_gene: TRBJ2-7
v_gene: TRBV28
CDR3aa: CASSFEGQGLYEQYF
CDR3nt: TGTGCCAGCAGTTTTGAGGGACAGGGTCTATACGAGCAGTACTTC

d_gene: TRBD1
len: 14
abundance: .
j_gene: TRBJ1-1
v_gene: TRBV6-1
CDR3aa: CASSELGQVERAFF
CDR3nt: TGTGCCAGCAGTGAATTGGGACAGGTAGAAAGAGCTTTCTTT

d_gene: .
len: 14
abundance: .
j_gene: TRBJ2-5
v_gene: TRBV6-5
CDR3aa: CASRRGQLQETQYF
CDR3nt: TGTGCCAGCAGACGAGGACAGCTCCAAGAGACCCAGTACTTC

d_gene: .
len: 17
abundance: .
j_gene: TRBJ2-1
v_gene: TRBV4-2
CDR3aa: CASSQDLAFSSYNEQFF
CDR3nt: TGTGCCAGCAGCCAAGATCTTGCCTTTAGCTCCTACAATGAGCAGTTCTTC

d_gene: TRBD2
len: 14
abundance: .
j_gene: TRBJ2-2
v_gene: TRBV5-6
CDR3aa: CASSFRGGTGELFF
CDR3nt: TGTGCCAGCTCCTTTCGCGGGGGAACCGGGGAGCTGTTTTTT

d_gene: .
len: 15
abundance: .
j_gene: TRBJ1-2
v_gene: TRBV6-5
CDR3aa: CASSRPGKANYGYTF
CDR3nt: TGTGCCAGCAGTCGACCAGGAAAAGCTAACTATGGCTACACCTTC

d_gene: .
len: 15
abundance: .
j_gene: TRBJ1-2
v_gene: TRBV7-2
CDR3aa: CASSLDVGVDYGYTF
CDR3nt: TGTGCCAGCAGCTTAGACGTGGGTGTGGACTATGGCTACACCTTC

d_gene: .
len: 13
abundance: .
j_gene: TRBJ1-3
v_gene: TRBV7-9
CDR3aa: CASSLVAGNTIYF
CDR3nt: TGTGCCAGCAGCTTAGTAGCGGGAAACACCATATATTTT

d_gene: .
len: 16
abundance: .
j_gene: TRBJ1-1
v_gene: TRBV18
CDR3aa: CASSPGTQVLGTEAFF
CDR3nt: TGTGCCAGCTCACCCGGTACACAGGTCCTGGGGACTGAAGCTTTCTTT

d_gene: .
len: 15
abundance: once
j_gene: TRBJ1-1
v_gene: TRBV6-6
CDR3aa: CASIPRTVPNTEAFF
CDR3nt: TGTGCCAGCATCCCACGGACAGTTCCCAACACTGAAGCTTTCTTT

d_gene: .
len: 16
abundance: .
j_gene: TRBJ2-5
v_gene: TRBV6-1
CDR3aa: CASSERRTAYQETQYF
CDR3nt: TGTGCCAGCAGTGAACGAAGGACAGCGTACCAAGAGACCCAGTACTTC

d_gene: .
len: 12
abundance: .
j_gene: TRBJ1-1
v_gene: TRBV7-9
CDR3aa: CASARTNTEAFF
CDR3nt: TGTGCCAGTGCCCGGACGAACACTGAAGCTTTCTTT

d_gene: .
len: 13
abundance: once
j_gene: TRBJ1-2
v_gene: TRBV3-1/TRBV3-2
CDR3aa: CASSQDRGSGYTF
CDR3nt: TGTGCCAGCAGCCAAGATCGCGGTTCTGGCTACACCTTC

d_gene: TRBD1
len: 14
abundance: .
j_gene: TRBJ1-4
v_gene: TRBV6-5
CDR3aa: CASSRDRGTGELFF
CDR3nt: TGTGCCAGCAGTAGGGACAGGGGGACCGGTGAACTGTTTTTT

d_gene: .
len: 13
abundance: few
j_gene: TRBJ1-6
v_gene: TRBV27
CDR3aa: CASSYRENSPLHF
CDR3nt: TGTGCCAGCAGTTACAGGGAGAATTCACCCCTCCACTTT

d_gene: TRBD1
len: 20
abundance: .
j_gene: TRBJ1-3
v_gene: TRBV28
CDR3aa: CASSLDYRRDRGVSGNTIYF
CDR3nt: TGTGCCAGCAGTTTAGACTATAGGAGGGACAGGGGGGTATCCGGAAACACCATATATTTT

d_gene: .
len: 14
abundance: few
j_gene: TRBJ1-2
v_gene: TRBV5-5
CDR3aa: CASSLAQVAYGYTF
CDR3nt: TGTGCCAGCAGCTTGGCGCAGGTCGCCTATGGCTACACCTTC

d_gene: TRBD1
len: 13
abundance: .
j_gene: TRBJ1-6
v_gene: TRBV6-4
CDR3aa: CASSGEQGSPLHF
CDR3nt: TGTGCCAGCAGTGGGGAACAGGGGTCACCCCTCCACTTT

d_gene: TRBD1
len: 14
abundance: .
j_gene: TRBJ1-2
v_gene: TRBV3-1/TRBV3-2
CDR3aa: CASSANRGNYGYTF
CDR3nt: TGTGCCAGCAGCGCGAACAGGGGCAACTATGGCTACACCTTC

d_gene: .
len: 16
abundance: .
j_gene: TRBJ2-7
v_gene: TRBV5-1
CDR3aa: CASSLRGGGVPYEQYF
CDR3nt: TGCGCCAGCAGCTTGAGAGGAGGAGGGGTGCCCTACGAGCAGTACTTC

d_gene: TRBD1
len: 14
abundance: .
j_gene: TRBJ2-5
v_gene: TRBV7-2
CDR3aa: CASSSGTGGETQYF
CDR3nt: TGTGCCAGCAGCTCTGGGACAGGGGGGGAGACCCAGTACTTC

d_gene: TRBD1
len: 16
abundance: .
j_gene: TRBJ1-1
v_gene: TRBV7-6
CDR3aa: CASSLRQGGLNTEAFF
CDR3nt: TGTGCCAGCAGCTTACGACAGGGAGGTTTGAACACTGAAGCTTTCTTT

d_gene: .
len: 13
abundance: .
j_gene: TRBJ1-2
v_gene: TRBV28
CDR3aa: CASSTDSLYGYTF
CDR3nt: TGTGCCAGCAGTACCGACAGCCTCTATGGCTACACCTTC